Below, 18 T cell receptor beta chains from the same sample are listed, as sequenced in a study of blood T cells in healthy people across ages. Together with a sample-barcoded 5' primer, a J-beta primer mix was included in a second PCR lasting about 6 to 11 cycles. TCRdb fed the 5' RACE reads into MiXCR, producing one record per CDR3 protein. The sample consists of just under 550,000 distinct CDR3 sequences, about 24% of them appearing once. These same records also appear under a second study, on T cells of mothers and their children.

Sequencing used blood. These receptors were taken from a boy younger than 18 in good health.

The chain recombines TRBV7-2 with TRBJ2-1, with 8 bases fitting TRBD2. TRBJ2-7 matches the DNA end more closely, so the J call is doubtful. Germline V gene sequence: CDR1 SGHTA, CDR2 FQGNSA. The CDR3 runs to 15 residues. CDR3 amino acids: CASSLEVSGSYEQYF. The CDR3 DNA sequence: TGTGCCAGCAGCTTAGAAGTAAGCGGGAGTTACGAGCAGTACTTC.

The chain links TRBV7-9 to TRBJ2-1; TRBD2 matches at 7 bases. J gave up 5 bases and V 1 base, and 5 bases lay outside the gene matches. The V gene's germline CDR1 is SEHNR and CDR2 FQNEAQ (reference sequence). CDR3 length: 15 residues. Written as DNA, the CDR3 is TGTGCCAGCAGCTTAGAAATTGCGGGGGACAATGAGCAGTTCTTC. Residues: CASSLEIAGDNEQFF.

This clonotype was seen a handful of times. The chain recombines TRBV6-5 with TRBJ2-1, with D unclear. V was trimmed by 0 bases and J by 6 bases, leaving 9 bases between them. Germline CDR1 MNHEY, CDR2 SVGAGI. The CDR3 totals 14 residues. The CDR3 region has the DNA TGTGCCAGCAGTTACTCGCTCACTATCAATGAGCAGTTCTTC. Its protein is CASSYSLTINEQFF.

This clonotype was observed once. The rearrangement joins TRBV6-2 or TRBV6-3 to TRBJ2-7; possibly TRBD2 for D (5 bases). CDR3 length equals 15 residues. Germline V gene sequence: CDR1 MNHEY, CDR2 SVGEGT. The V end was cut by 4 bases, the J end by 4 bases, with 17 bases between. CDR3 region: CASSSTSVGVYEQYF. The CDR3 nucleotides are TGTGCCAGCAGTTCCACTAGTGTTGGAGTTTACGAGCAGTACTTC.

The genes are TRBV29-1 and TRBJ2-5; D not resolved. Trimming removed 3 bases at V and 7 bases at J, with 9 bases between. In germline, CDR1 is SQVTM, CDR2 ANQGSEA. The CDR3 contains 11 residues. The CDR3 DNA is TGCAGCGTTGATGGCCGAGGGACCCAGTACTTC. The encoded protein is CSVDGRGTQYF.

The sample holds a few counts of this clonotype. This chain joins TRBV15 and TRBJ2-3, with unresolved D. From germline, CDR1 is LNHNV and CDR2 YYDKDF (reference sequence). Trimming took 0 bases from V and 7 from J, leaving 5 bases between them. There are 12 residues in the CDR3. The CDR3 nucleotides read TGTGCCACCAGCAGAGACAGGAATACGCAGTATTTT. Amino acids: CATSRDRNTQYF.

The chain has TRBV6-5 and TRBJ2-2, with 12 positions matching TRBD1. Germline V CDR1 and CDR2: MNHEY, SVGAGI. Trimming took 6 bases from V and 6 from J; bases not matched to a gene: 8. This CDR3 is built from 16 residues. The CDR3: CASRPPGQGASGELFF. CDR3 DNA sequence: TGTGCCAGCAGACCTCCGGGACAGGGGGCCTCCGGGGAGCTGTTTTTT.

This clonotype was seen more than once but under ten times. This chain joins TRBV20-1 and TRBJ2-3, with D uncertain. The germline V gene has CDR1 DFQATT and CDR2 SNEGSKA (reference sequence). The CDR3 runs to 13 residues. Trimming cost V 1 base and J 2 bases, with 7 bases left between them. The CDR3 DNA follows: TGCAGTGCTAGAGCGGATCCCACAGATACGCAGTATTTT. Its protein product is CSARADPTDTQYF.

This clonotype was recorded many times. This chain uses TRBV5-1 with TRBJ2-5, with D uncertain. The V gene lost 4 bases and the J gene lost 4 bases, with 11 bases spanning the gap. Germline V CDR1 and CDR2: SGHRS, YFSETQ. The CDR3 has 13 amino acids. Here the CDR3 reads CASSDGFGETQYF. The CDR3 DNA sequence: TGCGCCAGCAGCGATGGGTTCGGAGAGACCCAGTACTTC.

This clonotype was picked up a small number of times. The V call is TRBV27, the J call TRBJ2-5; D not certain. CDR3 length: 14 residues. Germline loops: CDR1 MNHEY, CDR2 SMNVEV (reference sequence). The ends were cut back, 2 bases at V and 3 bases at J, with 10 bases in the middle. CDR3 loop: CASSLSGNKETQYF. In nucleotides, the CDR3 is TGTGCCAGCAGTTTAAGTGGCAATAAAGAGACCCAGTACTTC.

This chain connects TRBV7-9 to TRBJ2-1; 15 bases are shared with TRBD2. CDR1 is SEHNR, CDR2 FQNEAQ, per germline (reference sequence). V was clipped by 5 bases and J by 7 bases; unmatched bases: 9. The CDR3 is 17 amino acids. The CDR3 nucleotides are TGTGCCAGCAGCCCCGGACTAGCGGGAGGGCCGGGAAATGAGCAGTTCTTC. The encoded protein is CASSPGLAGGPGNEQFF.

On this clonotype itself: An end of the junction does not agree with germline; a read error may underlie this. This chain uses TRBV6-5 with TRBJ2-5; 7 positions match TRBD1. Looked up from germline, CDR1 is MNHEY and CDR2 is SVGAGI. The CDR3 contains 15 residues. This CDR3 is CAGSYVTGLKETQYF. The CDR3 DNA reads TGTGCCGGCAGTTACGTGACAGGGTTGAAGGAGACCCAGTACTTC.

The rearrangement joins TRBV4-3 to TRBJ2-5; no clear D gene. CDR1 LGHNA and CDR2 YSLEER come from the germline V gene. Trimming stripped 5 bases from V and 2 bases from J, with 9 bases between. CDR3 length: 13 residues. The CDR3 region has the DNA TGCGCCAGCAGCGCAGCCTTACAAGAGACCCAGTACTTC. This gives the protein CASSAALQETQYF.

This sequence joins TRBV3-1 and TRBJ2-5, with D possibly TRBD2 on 5 matching bases. V lost 1 base to trimming and J lost 5 bases, with 11 bases between them. The CDR3 spans 14 residues. The germline gives CDR1 LGHDT, CDR2 YNNKEL (reference sequence). The CDR3 coding sequence is TGTGCCAGCAGCCAAGGGGAGATATCGGAGACCCAGTACTTC. It codes for CASSQGEISETQYF.

The chain couples TRBV5-6 to TRBJ2-4; unclear D gene. Germline V lookup: CDR1 SGHDT, CDR2 YYEEEE. The ends were cut back, 1 base at V and 3 bases at J, with 11 bases in the middle. The CDR3 contains 15 residues. The DNA for the CDR3 is TGTGCCAGCAGCTTGAATGCACGGAACAAAAACATTCAGTACTTC. Protein: CASSLNARNKNIQYF.

This clonotype was found a few times. The chain has TRBV24-1 and TRBJ2-7; D gene ambiguous. TRBJ2-5 matches the DNA end more closely, so the J call is doubtful. The CDR3 is 12 amino acids. CDR1 is KGHDR and CDR2 is SFDVKD in the germline V gene. CDR3: CATSDTQETQYF. The CDR3 nucleotides read TGTGCCACCAGTGACACACAAGAGACCCAGTACTTC.

The rearrangement joins TRBV4-1 to TRBJ1-1; possibly TRBD1 for D (5 bases). The CDR3 is made up of 13 amino acids. Germline CDR1 and CDR2: MGHRA and YSYEKL. V was pared by 4 bases and J by 10 bases, with 16 bases between. The CDR3 bases are TGCGCCAGCAGCCCACGGAGAGGGGTGGGAGCTTTCTTT. Encoded protein: CASSPRRGVGAFF.

The chain uses TRBV6-5 and TRBJ2-3, with 10 bases matching TRBD2. Per the germline V gene, CDR1 is MNHEY and CDR2 is SVGAGI. CDR3 length equals 15 residues. J gave up 0 bases and V 6 bases, and 3 bases lay outside the gene matches. The CDR3, as DNA: TGTGCCAGCAGCCAGCGGGGGGGAAGCACAGATACGCAGTATTTT. Protein sequence: CASSQRGGSTDTQYF.